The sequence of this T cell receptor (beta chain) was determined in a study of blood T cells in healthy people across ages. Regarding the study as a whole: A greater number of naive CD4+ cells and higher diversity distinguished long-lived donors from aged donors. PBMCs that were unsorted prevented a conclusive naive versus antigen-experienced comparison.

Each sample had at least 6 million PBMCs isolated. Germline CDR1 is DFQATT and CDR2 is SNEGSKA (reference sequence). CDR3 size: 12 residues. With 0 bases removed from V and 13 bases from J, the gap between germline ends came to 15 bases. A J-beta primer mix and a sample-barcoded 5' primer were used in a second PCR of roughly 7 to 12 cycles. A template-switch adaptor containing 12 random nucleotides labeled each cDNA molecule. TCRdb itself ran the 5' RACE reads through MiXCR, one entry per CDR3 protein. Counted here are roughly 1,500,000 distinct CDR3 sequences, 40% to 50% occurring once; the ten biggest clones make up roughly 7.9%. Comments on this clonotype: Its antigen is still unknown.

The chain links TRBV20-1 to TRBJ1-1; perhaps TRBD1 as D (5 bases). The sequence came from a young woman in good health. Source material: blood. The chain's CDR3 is CSARDRAGTGFF. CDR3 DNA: TGCAGTGCTAGAGATAGGGCAGGGACGGGTTTCTTT.